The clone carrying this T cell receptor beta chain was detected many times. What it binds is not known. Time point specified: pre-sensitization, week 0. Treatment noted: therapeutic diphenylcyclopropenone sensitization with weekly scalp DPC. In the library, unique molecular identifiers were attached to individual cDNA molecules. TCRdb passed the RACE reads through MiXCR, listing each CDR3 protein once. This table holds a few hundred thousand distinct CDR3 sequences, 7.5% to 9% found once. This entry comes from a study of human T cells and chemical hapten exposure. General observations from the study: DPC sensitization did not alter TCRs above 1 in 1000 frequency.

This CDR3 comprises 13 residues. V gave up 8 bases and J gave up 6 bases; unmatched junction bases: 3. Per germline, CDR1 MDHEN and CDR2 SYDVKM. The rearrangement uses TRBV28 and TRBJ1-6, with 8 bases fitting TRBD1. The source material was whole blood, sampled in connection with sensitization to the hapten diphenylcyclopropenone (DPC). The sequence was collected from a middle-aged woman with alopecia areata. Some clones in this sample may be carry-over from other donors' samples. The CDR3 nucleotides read TGTGCCAGCGGGACAGGTTTTAATTCACCCCTCCACTTT. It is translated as CASGTGFNSPLHF.